A selection of T cell receptor beta chains follows, all from one sample in a study of blood T cells in healthy people across ages. TCRdb recomputed calls from the 5' RACE reads with MiXCR, one row per CDR3 protein. The sample lists 380,000 or so distinct CDR3 sequences; roughly half were seen once. Sequenced sample: blood. The receptors were sampled from a man in his fifties or sixties in good health. Both conserved end residues are part of each CDR3. The D gene is left open where the match is weak. Clone size, where shown, is once, few, many, or a class for clones that have expanded.

clone size	D gene	J gene	V gene	CDR3 DNA	CDR3 protein
NA	TRBD1	TRBJ2-3	TRBV29-1	TGCAGCGTTGACCTGACAGGGAGCCCCACAGATACGCAGTATTTT	CSVDLTGSPTDTQYF
many	NA	TRBJ2-5	TRBV6-2/TRBV6-3	TGTGCCAGCAGGTTCTGGACAGCAGAGACCCAGTACTTC	CASRFWTAETQYF
NA	TRBD2	TRBJ2-1	TRBV9	TGTGCCAGCAGCCCCCTGACGGGGGGTCTCAGTGAGCAGTTCTTC	CASSPLTGGLSEQFF
NA	NA	TRBJ2-7	TRBV5-5	TGTGCCAGCAGCACCGGGCCCGACAGCCTTGGGTACGAGCAGTACTTC	CASSTGPDSLGYEQYF
NA	NA	TRBJ2-2	TRBV27	TGTGCCAGCAGTTTAGGCCCGGTAAAGGGCGAGCTGTTTTTT	CASSLGPVKGELFF
NA	NA	TRBJ1-1	TRBV28	TGTGCCAGCCGCTTCGGGGGGGCGATATTAAACACTGAAGCTTTCTTT	CASRFGGAILNTEAFF
NA	TRBD2	TRBJ2-7	TRBV3-1	TGTGCCAGCAGCCAACTAGCGGGAGCTGGGGTCGAGCAGTACTTC	CASSQLAGAGVEQYF
NA	NA	TRBJ2-7	TRBV6-1	TGTGCCAGCAGTGAAGGGGGCAGGGGCTTCGAGCAGTACTTC	CASSEGGRGFEQYF
few	NA	TRBJ1-1	TRBV12-3/TRBV12-4	TGTGCCAGCAGGACCGAGGGGGTACGCGGGTCTGAAGCTTTCTTT	CASRTEGVRGSEAFF
NA	TRBD1	TRBJ2-5	TRBV9	TGTGCCAGCAGCACAGGGGGCTATGAGACCCAGTACTTC	CASSTGGYETQYF
NA	NA	TRBJ2-7	TRBV12-3/TRBV12-4	TGTGCCAGTAGTTTCCTGAACGAGCAGTACTTC	CASSFLNEQYF
few	TRBD2	TRBJ2-1	TRBV28	TGTGCCAGCAGACCAACTAGCGGGAGGGTTGGCCCCTACAATGAGCAGTTCTTC	CASRPTSGRVGPYNEQFF
NA	NA	TRBJ2-5	TRBV29-1	TGCAGCGTTGGAACCGAGGGAGAGACCCAGTACTTC	CSVGTEGETQYF
NA	NA	TRBJ2-1	TRBV7-3	TGTGCCAGCGGCCCGGGGGAGAGCTCCTACAATGAGCAGTTCTTC	CASGPGESSYNEQFF
few	NA	TRBJ1-2	TRBV27	TGTGCCAGCAGCGCGGACCGCCGTGGCTACACCTTC	CASSADRRGYTF
once	NA	TRBJ2-7	TRBV12-3/TRBV12-4	TGTGCCAGCAGTTTGTACCCCTGGGAGCAGTACTTC	CASSLYPWEQYF
many	NA	TRBJ1-5	TRBV12-3/TRBV12-4	TGTGCCAGCAGGAGGGCAGGGGGCAATCAGCCCCAGCATTTT	CASRRAGGNQPQHF
NA	TRBD1	TRBJ1-2	TRBV30	TGTGCCTGGATAGGACAGGCTCGAGCCAACTATGGCTACACCTTC	CAWIGQARANYGYTF
NA	TRBD1	TRBJ2-5	TRBV7-2	TGTGCCAGCAGCTTAGCCCTGAGACGGCCTGGGACAGGCTTACAAGAGACCCAGTACTTC	CASSLALRRPGTGLQETQYF
few	TRBD2	TRBJ2-5	TRBV4-2	TGTGCCAGCAGCCACCCCCCGGGGACTAGCGGAGCACCCCAAGAGACCCAGTACTTC	CASSHPPGTSGAPQETQYF
once	TRBD2	TRBJ2-1	TRBV5-1	TGCGCCAGCAGGGGGCCTAGCGGGAGGGACTACAATGAGCAGTTCTTC	CASRGPSGRDYNEQFF
few	NA	TRBJ2-7	TRBV5-5	TGTGCCAGCAGCAGCGCCATGGTCTACGAGCAGTACTTC	CASSSAMVYEQYF
NA	TRBD1	TRBJ2-1	TRBV5-1	TGCGCCAGCAGCGGACAGGGGATCACCAATGAGCAGTTCTTC	CASSGQGITNEQFF
NA	TRBD2	TRBJ2-3	TRBV28	TGTACCAGCAGTTCAACTAGCGGGAGGGCCCCTCGACATACGCAGTATTTT	CTSSSTSGRAPRHTQYF
NA	NA	TRBJ1-2	TRBV28	TGTGCCAGCAGTTTAAGCGGGACCCCCTATGGCTACACCTTC	CASSLSGTPYGYTF
few	NA	TRBJ1-4	TRBV4-2	TGTGCCAGCAGCCAAGATGAGGGAACTAATGAAAAACTGTTTTTT	CASSQDEGTNEKLFF
NA	NA	TRBJ1-3	TRBV12-3/TRBV12-4	TGTGCCAGCAGTTTATCGGGGATTGGAAACACCATATATTTT	CASSLSGIGNTIYF
many	NA	TRBJ2-7	TRBV11-2	TGTGCCAGCAGCTTAAGGGCTCCTCGTCACTACGAGCAGTACTTC	CASSLRAPRHYEQYF
once	TRBD2	TRBJ2-3	TRBV7-3	TGTGCCAGCAGCCCCGGGACTAGCGGGAGTCATACGCAGTATTTT	CASSPGTSGSHTQYF
NA	NA	TRBJ2-5	TRBV24-1	TGTGCCACCAGTGATCTAGCCCCAGGCCATGAGCAGTACTTC	CATSDLAPGHEQYF
NA	NA	TRBJ2-7	TRBV20-1	TGCAGTGCTAGAGATCTAAGGGGCACGCTCTACGAGCAGTACTTC	CSARDLRGTLYEQYF
few	NA	TRBJ2-1	TRBV29-1	TGCAGCGTTGTGCAGGGGGGGGCCTACAATGAGCAGTTCTTC	CSVVQGGAYNEQFF
NA	TRBD1	TRBJ2-3	TRBV10-3	TGTGCCATCAGCTTGGACAGGGGAACAGATACGCAGTATTTT	CAISLDRGTDTQYF
NA	NA	TRBJ2-7	TRBV29-1	TGCAGCGTTTTGACCGCGAGCTCCTACGAGCAGTACTTC	CSVLTASSYEQYF
few	TRBD1	TRBJ2-5	TRBV7-2	TGTGCCAGCAGCTACGGACAGGAAAAAGAGACCCAGTACTTC	CASSYGQEKETQYF
once	TRBD2	TRBJ2-3	TRBV20-1	TGCAGTGCTGGACTAGCAACAGATACGCAGTATTTT	CSAGLATDTQYF
NA	TRBD2	TRBJ2-7	TRBV2	TGTGCCAGCAGGCGGGAGGGCCCTTCCTACGAGCAGTACTTC	CASRREGPSYEQYF
NA	NA	TRBJ2-2	TRBV29-1	TGCAGCGTTACCGAGCGGGTTACCACCGGGGAGCTGTTTTTT	CSVTERVTTGELFF
NA	NA	TRBJ1-6	TRBV20-1	TGCAGTGCCGACCAAGGCGGGGGAAGAAATTCACCCCTCCACTTT	CSADQGGGRNSPLHF
NA	NA	TRBJ2-5	TRBV5-1	TGCGCCAGCAGCCACGCCCAAGCGGACCAAGAGACCCAGTACTTC	CASSHAQADQETQYF
NA	NA	TRBJ2-1	TRBV20-1	TGCAGTGCACCCGAAGCCGGGCGGGACAATGAGCAGTTCTTC	CSAPEAGRDNEQFF
few	TRBD2	TRBJ2-7	TRBV20-1	TGCAGTGCTAGAAGCGAGACTAGCGGGAGTCCCTACGAGCAGTACTTC	CSARSETSGSPYEQYF
few	TRBD2	TRBJ2-2	TRBV12-3/TRBV12-4	TGTGCCAGCAGCAGCGTCCGAGCGGGGAGAGGGGCCGGGGAGCTGTTTTTT	CASSSVRAGRGAGELFF
once	NA	TRBJ2-3	TRBV20-1	TGCAGTGCTGGGCAGGGGAGGGCAGATACGCAGTATTTT	CSAGQGRADTQYF
many	NA	TRBJ2-3	TRBV5-1	TGCGCCAGCAGCTTGGAGGGAGATACGCAGTATTTT	CASSLEGDTQYF
NA	NA	TRBJ2-7	TRBV18	TGTGCCAGCTCACCACCGCGGTCCCGAGGCTACGAGCAGTACTTC	CASSPPRSRGYEQYF
NA	NA	TRBJ2-3	TRBV10-2	TGCGCCAGCAGGGGGGCGAGCACAGATACGCAGTATTTT	CASRGASTDTQYF